Listed here are 22 T cell receptor beta chains from one sample, sequenced in a study of identical twins. TCRdb recomputed calls from the 5' RACE reads with MiXCR, one row per CDR3 protein. The table shows a few hundred thousand distinct CDR3 sequences, with around an eighth occurring only once. These sequences were also reported in another study, on yellow fever vaccine responses in identical twins.

Sequenced input: CD8+ T cells sorted from blood. The receptors stem from a woman between 18 and 29 years old in good health.

The chain is built from TRBV9 and TRBJ2-3; the match to TRBD2 covers 8 bases. CDR1 is SGDLS, CDR2 YYNGEE, per germline. The CDR3 loop spans 16 amino acids. V lost 0 bases to trimming and J lost 1 base; unmatched junction nucleotides: 4. The CDR3 DNA reads TGTGCCAGCAGCGTAGAGAGCGGGGGACGCACAGATACGCAGTATTTT. As protein: CASSVESGGRTDTQYF. Full variable domain (outside the CDR3, taken from reference TRBV9 and TRBJ2-3): DSGVTQTPKHLITATGQRVTLRCSPRSGDLSVYWYQQSLDQGLQFLIQYYNGEERAKGNILERFSAQQFPDLHSELNLSSLELGDSALYFCASSVESGGRTDTQYFGPGTRLTVL.

This clonotype has at least ten counts. The V call is TRBV29-1, the J call TRBJ2-1, with 11 bases aligning to TRBD2. V lost 3 bases and J lost 5; bases outside the gene matches: 12. The CDR3 sequence is 17 residues long. Looked up from germline, CDR1 is SQVTM and CDR2 is ANQGSEA. Here the CDR3 reads CSVDPIPLAGVNNEQFF. CDR3 nucleotides: TGCAGCGTTGACCCAATACCACTAGCGGGAGTGAACAATGAGCAGTTCTTC.

Regarding this clonotype: The junction departs from the called germline gene at one end, perhaps through a read error. This sequence joins TRBV9 and TRBJ2-2, with TRBD2 matching 10 bases. The CDR3 runs to 17 residues. Germline CDR1 reads SGDLS; CDR2 reads YYNGEE. The DNA of the CDR3 is TGTGCCAGCAGCTCCGGGGGGGCTAGCGGGAGTGTCGGGGAGCTGTCTTTT. Translated: CASSSGGASGSVGELSF.

V is TRBV16 and J is TRBJ2-1, with 12 bases aligning to TRBD2. CDR3 size: 18 residues. Germline CDR1 reads KGHSY; CDR2 reads FQNENV. J lost 5 bases, V lost 4 bases, and 12 bases had no gene match. The CDR3 sequence is CASSRQLAGGTKNNEQFF. CDR3 nucleotides: TGTGCCAGCAGCCGCCAACTAGCGGGAGGCACTAAAAACAATGAGCAGTTCTTC.

This clonotype showed up just a few times. The chain couples TRBV12-5 to TRBJ2-3; D is unclear. The germline V gene has CDR1 LGHNT and CDR2 FRNRAP. Trimming pared 1 base from V and 0 bases from J, leaving 8 bases between. The CDR3 loop spans 15 amino acids. The CDR3 DNA sequence: TGTGCTAGTGGTTTGGCGGCCCTAAGCACAGATACGCAGTATTTT. Its protein product is CASGLAALSTDTQYF.

The chain employs TRBV12-3 or TRBV12-4 and TRBJ2-2; 9 nucleotides agree with TRBD1. V lost 6 bases to trimming and J lost 8 bases; unmatched junction nucleotides: 10. The CDR3 spans 15 residues. The CDR3 is CASRSGTGLFGELFF. The CDR3 nucleotides read TGTGCCAGCAGGTCCGGGACAGGGTTGTTTGGGGAGCTGTTTTTT.

V gene TRBV6-1 combines with J gene TRBJ2-1, with D maybe TRBD1 (5 bases). This CDR3 region has 17 residues. V was cut by 5 bases and J by 2 bases, with 19 bases left in between. Germline V gene lookup returns CDR1 MNHNS and CDR2 SASEGT. The CDR3 region is CASSPSYVGHAYNEQFF. The CDR3, as DNA: TGTGCCAGCAGTCCCAGTTACGTCGGACATGCCTACAATGAGCAGTTCTTC.

This clonotype was recorded once. This rearrangement joins TRBV6-5 to TRBJ1-1; maybe TRBD1 (6 bases). The CDR3 spans 15 residues. The V end lost 4 bases, the J end lost 0 bases, and 12 bases lay between the germline ends. Germline-derived CDR1 and CDR2 are MNHEY and SVGAGI. In DNA form, the CDR3 reads TGTGCCAGCAGTTTCCGGACAGAGATGAACACTGAAGCTTTCTTT. This encodes CASSFRTEMNTEAFF.

The V gene is TRBV12-3 or TRBV12-4, the J gene TRBJ2-1; 7 bases are shared with TRBD2. V lost 7 bases, J lost 6 bases, and 6 bases stayed unmatched. The CDR3 has 13 amino acids. CDR3 in DNA: TGTGCCAGCACTTCTAGCGGTATCAATGAGCAGTTCTTC. Translated: CASTSSGINEQFF.

This clonotype was counted between two and nine times. J is TRBJ2-7 and V is TRBV20-1, with 9 nucleotides matching TRBD1. There are 13 residues in the CDR3. After removal of 0 bases from V and 3 bases from J, the junction contained 0 bases not matched to a gene. Germline values: CDR1 DFQATT, CDR2 SNEGSKA (reference sequence). CDR3 amino acids: CSARETGGYEQYF. For the CDR3, the DNA is TGCAGTGCTAGAGAGACAGGGGGCTACGAGCAGTACTTC.

The V gene is TRBV6-1, the J gene TRBJ2-1, with D uncertain. CDR1 MNHNS and CDR2 SASEGT come from the germline V gene. This CDR3 spans 14 amino acids. With 2 bases removed from V and 8 bases from J, the gap between germline ends came to 13 bases. The DNA for the CDR3 is TGTGCCAGCAGTGAAATGGGCCTGCTGGATGAGCAGTTCTTC. Its translation: CASSEMGLLDEQFF.

This clonotype was observed a handful of times. This chain links TRBV6-1 with TRBJ2-1; 10 positions match TRBD2. The length of the CDR3 is 14 residues. The germline V gene has CDR1 MNHNS and CDR2 SASEGT. V lost 7 bases to trimming and J lost 8 bases; unmatched junction nucleotides: 8. The CDR3 is CASNPPSGSHEQFF. The CDR3 DNA sequence: TGTGCCAGCAACCCACCTAGCGGGAGCCATGAGCAGTTCTTC.

The sample holds many counts of this clonotype. The chain is built from TRBV28 and TRBJ2-1; D ambiguous. The germline CDR1 and CDR2 sequences are MDHEN and SYDVKM. This CDR3 spans 11 amino acids. Trimming removed 6 bases from V and 6 bases from J, with 6 bases in between. CDR3 DNA sequence: TGTGCCAGCAGCGCCCGCAATGAGCAGTTCTTC. As protein: CASSARNEQFF.

DNA for the CDR3: TGTGCCAGCAGCCAAGGACAGAGGTACGAGCAGTACGTC. Translating gives CASSQGQRYEQYV. The gene calls are TRBV3-1 and TRBJ2-7; D is possibly TRBD1 (5 bases). The CDR3 sequence is 13 residues long. V was clipped by 1 base and J by 4 bases, with 8 bases between them. CDR1 and CDR2 (germline): LGHDT, YNNKEL (reference sequence).

This clonotype has only a few counts. The V gene is TRBV20-1, the J gene TRBJ2-5, with D perhaps TRBD2 (6 bases). CDR1 is DFQATT, CDR2 SNEGSKA, per germline (reference sequence). The CDR3 runs 17 residues. Trimming shortened V by 4 bases and J by 2 bases, and 23 bases separated the two germline ends. The CDR3 coding sequence is TGCAGTGCTAAAGACAAGGGAGAGGGACTCGAACAAGAGACCCAGTACTTC. Translated: CSAKDKGEGLEQETQYF.

The genes are TRBV10-2 and TRBJ2-7, with 7 nucleotides matching TRBD1. The length of the CDR3 is 14 residues. In germline, CDR1 is WSHSY, CDR2 SAAADI. The V segment lost 7 bases and the J segment 5 bases; nucleotides outside the gene matches: 11. The CDR3 coding sequence is TGCGCCAGCAACTACAGGGGAATGCTAGACGAGCAGTACGTC. Amino acid sequence: CASNYRGMLDEQYV.

V gene TRBV11-1 combines with J gene TRBJ1-2; possible D gene TRBD1, 6 bases. Germline CDR1 and CDR2: SGHAT and FQDESV (reference sequence). Deletions cut 5 bases from V and 2 bases from J, with 24 bases between. The CDR3 loop spans 18 amino acids. The CDR3 sequence: CASSAYRDIQSTNYGYTF. CDR3 nucleotide sequence: TGTGCCAGCAGCGCCTACCGGGACATCCAATCCACAAACTATGGCTACACCTTC.

The chain combines TRBV4-2 with TRBJ2-5; a possible D gene is TRBD1 (7 bases). Germline CDR1 LGHNA, CDR2 YNFKEQ. V was shortened by 0 bases and J by 4 bases, with 18 bases between the two germline ends. The CDR3 extends over 17 amino acids. This CDR3 reads CASSQEGGLFSGETQYF. CDR3 coding DNA: TGTGCCAGCAGCCAAGAAGGGGGCCTTTTTAGCGGAGAGACCCAGTACTTC.

V gene TRBV19 combines with J gene TRBJ2-7, with a tentative D call TRBD1 (9 bases). Trimming took off 6 bases at V and 3 bases at J, with 18 bases between the two ends. Germline CDR1 LNHDA, CDR2 SQIVND (reference sequence). This CDR3 spans 15 amino acids. The CDR3 loop reads CASSSGGTGLYEQYF. Here the CDR3 DNA reads TGTGCCAGTAGCTCGGGGGGGACAGGGCTCTACGAGCAGTACTTC.

The chain is built from TRBV29-1 and TRBJ1-1, with a tentative D call TRBD1 (5 bases). V was clipped by 5 bases and J by 7 bases, with 8 bases between them. Germline V gives CDR1 SQVTM, CDR2 ANQGSEA. The CDR3 has 10 residues. CDR3 in amino acids: CSVLTGEAFF. The CDR3, as DNA: TGCAGCGTTCTCACAGGTGAAGCTTTCTTT.

The chain couples TRBV9 to TRBJ2-3; D gene uncertain. The CDR3 is made up of 14 amino acids. Trimming pared 3 bases from V and 0 bases from J, leaving 8 bases between. Germline values: CDR1 SGDLS, CDR2 YYNGEE. The CDR3 DNA reads TGTGCCAGCAGCGGAAGAGATAGCACAGATACGCAGTATTTT. It translates to CASSGRDSTDTQYF.

The sample holds a few counts of this clonotype. This chain links TRBV7-9 with TRBJ2-7; TRBD2 agrees at 10 bases. The trim removed 5 bases at V and 5 bases at J, leaving 12 bases unmatched. In germline, CDR1 is SEHNR, CDR2 FQNEAQ (reference sequence). This CDR3 has 16 residues. The CDR3: CASSRSGGAGRNEQYV. CDR3 sequence (DNA): TGTGCCAGCAGCCGAAGCGGGGGGGCCGGTCGAAACGAGCAGTACGTC.